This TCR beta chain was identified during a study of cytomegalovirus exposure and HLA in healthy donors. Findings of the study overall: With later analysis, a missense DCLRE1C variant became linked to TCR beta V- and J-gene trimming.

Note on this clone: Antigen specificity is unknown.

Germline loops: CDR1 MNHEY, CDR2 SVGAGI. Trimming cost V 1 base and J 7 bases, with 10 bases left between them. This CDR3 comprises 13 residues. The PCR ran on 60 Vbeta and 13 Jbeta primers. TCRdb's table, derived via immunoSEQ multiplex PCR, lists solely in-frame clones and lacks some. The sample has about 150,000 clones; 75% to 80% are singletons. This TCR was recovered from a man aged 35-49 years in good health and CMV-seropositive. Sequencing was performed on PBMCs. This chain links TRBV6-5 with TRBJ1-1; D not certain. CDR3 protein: CASSYWEAYEAFF. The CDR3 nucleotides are TGTGCCAGCAGTTACTGGGAGGCCTATGAAGCTTTCTTT.